The clone carrying this TCR beta chain was recorded once. Its antigen is currently unknown. Time point denoted: after preoperative PTX-NDP chemotherapy. The data stem from a study of esophageal squamous cell carcinoma under preoperative chemotherapy. Study in general: Samples included peripheral blood T cells as well as tumor-infiltrating lymphocytes. General study points: After paclitaxel-nedaplatin, abundant clones were more likely to contract than amplify. Tumor-infiltrating lymphocytes showed no significant post-chemotherapy TCR diversity increase, unlike peripheral T cells.

TCRdb re-derived calls from the PCR reads in MiXCR, one entry per CDR3 protein. The sample records roughly 30,000 distinct CDR3 sequences, less than 65% being singletons. The CDR3 spans 15 residues. Trimming left V 9 bases short and J 0 bases short, with 15 bases between. CDR1 is LNHDA and CDR2 is SQIVND in the germline V gene (reference sequence). This receptor was identified in a human donor with esophageal squamous cell carcinoma. The donor label of this sample is uncertain. Sampling was conducted from a patient given preoperative chemotherapy. The chain joins TRBV19 to TRBJ2-1; D remains ambiguous. As DNA, the CDR3 is TGTGCCAGCGCTCCCGACAAAAGCTCCTACAATGAGCAGTTCTTC. Translation: CASAPDKSSYNEQFF. The full variable domain, in which reference TRBV19 and TRBJ2-1 provide the parts outside the CDR3, is DGGITQSPKYLFRKEGQNVTLSCEQNLNHDAMYWYRQDPGQGLRLIYYSQIVNDFQKGDIAEGYSVSREKKESFPLTVTSAQKNPTAFYLCASAPDKSSYNEQFFGPGTRLTVL.